One and the same sample provided the 28 T cell receptor beta chains below, sequenced in a study of cytomegalovirus exposure and HLA in healthy donors. Sequenced by immunoSEQ multiplex PCR; TCRdb stores in-frame clones only, minus some. The sample has 150,000 to 200,000 clones, around 84% seen once. Material for sequencing was PBMCs. The source of these receptors is a man younger than 35 in good health and CMV-seropositive.

This clone was counted a few times. The genes are TRBV10-2 and TRBJ2-5; D unclear. Germline values: CDR1 WSHSY, CDR2 SAAADI. CDR3 length equals 10 residues. Between the trimmed V and J ends, which lost 8 bases and 4 bases, there was a span of 5 bases. For the CDR3, the DNA is TGCGCCAGCGGCCTAGAGACCCAGTACTTC. This encodes CASGLETQYF.

The rearrangement joins TRBV11-2 to TRBJ2-3, with 8 bases lining up with TRBD2. V dropped 5 bases and J dropped 6; count of bases not matched to a gene: 16. Germline V gives CDR1 SGHAT, CDR2 FQNNGV. CDR3 length: 17 residues. The CDR3 DNA is TGTGCCAGCAGCCCAAACCTACTAGCGGACGGGGGGGATACGCAGTATTTT. Protein sequence: CASSPNLLADGGDTQYF.

This clone was seen more than once but under ten times. V usage is TRBV7-3 and J usage is TRBJ2-1; 14 bases are shared with TRBD2. V lost 4 bases, J lost 6 bases, and 5 bases stayed unmatched. This CDR3 contains 16 residues. Germline CDR1 SGHTA, CDR2 FQGTGA. CDR3 nucleotides: TGTGCCAGCAGCTCCACCGGGACTAGCGGGAGCAATGAGCAGTTCTTC. It codes for CASSSTGTSGSNEQFF. The variable domain in full, with the rest retrieved from reference TRBV7-3 and TRBJ2-1, is GAGVSQTPSNKVTEKGKYVELRCDPISGHTALYWYRQSLGQGPEFLIYFQGTGAADDSGLPNDRFFAVRPEGSVSTLKIQRTERGDSAVYLCASSSTGTSGSNEQFFGPGTRLTVL.

The rearrangement joins TRBV30 to TRBJ1-5; weak D call: TRBD1 (5 bases). CDR1 is GTSNPN, CDR2 SVGIG, per germline (reference sequence). This CDR3 is 13 amino acids long. Between the trimmed V and J ends, which lost 1 base and 7 bases, there was a span of 11 bases. The CDR3 bases are TGTGCCTGGAGTGGGGGGGGTAAACAGCCCCAGCATTTT. Translating gives CAWSGGGKQPQHF. The complete variable domain, with remaining parts taken from reference TRBV30 and TRBJ1-5, reads SQTIHQWPATLVQPVGSPLSLECTVEGTSNPNLYWYRQAAGRGLQLLFYSVGIGQISSEVPQNLSASRPQDRQFILSSKKLLLSDSGFYLCAWSGGGKQPQHFGDGTRLSIL.

This chain connects TRBV7-3 to TRBJ2-2; 16 bases align to TRBD2. The CDR3 covers 19 residues. V lost 5 bases, J lost 4 bases, and 10 bases stayed unmatched. Germline V gene data show CDR1 as SGHTA and CDR2 as FQGTGA. The CDR3 loop is CASSPRGTSGRAVTGELFF. The CDR3 coding sequence is TGTGCCAGCAGCCCGAGAGGGACTAGCGGGAGGGCCGTCACCGGGGAGCTGTTTTTT.

The chain links TRBV11-2 to TRBJ1-1, with TRBD1 matching 9 bases. The CDR3 has 18 residues. The junction had 14 bases not matched to a gene; V was cut back by 5 bases and J by 1 base. Germline-derived CDR1 and CDR2 are SGHAT and FQNNGV. CDR3 sequence: CASSLTPPRTGENTEAFF. The DNA of the CDR3 is TGTGCCAGCAGCCTCACCCCCCCGCGGACAGGGGAGAACACTGAAGCTTTCTTT. Supplemented by reference TRBV11-2 and TRBJ1-1, the full variable domain reads EAGVAQSPRYKIIEKRQSVAFWCNPISGHATLYWYQQILGQGPKLLIQFQNNGVVDDSQLPKDRFSAERLKGVDSTLKIQPAKLEDSAVYLCASSLTPPRTGENTEAFFGQGTRLTVV.

The sample holds one count of this clone. This chain joins TRBV2 and TRBJ1-1, with D unclear. This CDR3 region has 13 residues. CDR1 and CDR2 (germline): SNHLY, FYNNEI. Trimming cost V 3 bases and J 2 bases, with 7 bases left between them. The CDR3 sequence is CASSDRPNTEAFF. For the CDR3, the DNA is TGTGCCAGCAGTGACCGTCCTAACACTGAAGCTTTCTTT. Full variable domain (outside the CDR3, taken from reference TRBV2 and TRBJ1-1): EPEVTQTPSHQVTQMGQEVILRCVPISNHLYFYWYRQILGQKVEFLVSFYNNEISEKSEIFDDQFSVERPDGSNFTLKIRSTKLEDSAMYFCASSDRPNTEAFFGQGTRLTVV.

V gene TRBV9 combines with J gene TRBJ2-7, with TRBD2 matching over 11 bases. Trimming cost V 2 bases and J 6 bases; bases outside gene matches: 4. CDR1 SGDLS and CDR2 YYNGEE come from the germline V gene. The CDR3 contains 14 residues. The CDR3 coding sequence is TGTGCCAGCAGCGTCGGACTAGCGGGTCCCGAGCAGTACTTC. Translation: CASSVGLAGPEQYF. Supplemented by reference TRBV9 and TRBJ2-7, the full variable domain reads DSGVTQTPKHLITATGQRVTLRCSPRSGDLSVYWYQQSLDQGLQFLIQYYNGEERAKGNILERFSAQQFPDLHSELNLSSLELGDSALYFCASSVGLAGPEQYFGPGTRLTVT.

This chain joins TRBV28 and TRBJ2-7; 9 bases fit TRBD1. V gave up 5 bases and J gave up 4 bases; unmatched junction bases: 9. Germline CDR1 is MDHEN and CDR2 is SYDVKM. This CDR3 spans 15 amino acids. Written as DNA, the CDR3 is TGTGCCAGCAGTAAGCCGGGACAGGGCGAGTACGAGCAGTACTTC. It codes for CASSKPGQGEYEQYF.

J is TRBJ2-7 and V is TRBV9; D may be TRBD1 (6 bases). V lost 1 base and J 2 bases, leaving 13 bases between the germline ends. Germline assignment: CDR1 SGDLS and CDR2 YYNGEE. The CDR3 is 15 residues long. CDR3 DNA: TGTGCCAGCAGCGTATCTAGGGACACGGCCTACGAGCAGTACTTC. Protein product: CASSVSRDTAYEQYF.

The chain recombines TRBV5-1 with TRBJ1-1, with D possibly matching TRBD1 (5 bases). The CDR3 sequence is 14 residues long. Trimming took off 4 bases at V and 0 bases at J, with 10 bases between the two ends. In germline, CDR1 is SGHRS, CDR2 YFSETQ. In nucleotides, the CDR3 is TGCGCCAGCAGCGCGGGACCGCTGAACACTGAAGCTTTCTTT. Its protein product is CASSAGPLNTEAFF.

The rearrangement uses TRBV27 and TRBJ2-3, with TRBD2 matching over 8 bases. The CDR3 is 16 residues long. CDR1 and CDR2 (germline): MNHEY, SMNVEV (reference sequence). J lost 1 base, V lost 0 bases, and 3 bases had no gene match. The CDR3 DNA sequence: TGTGCCAGCAGTTTATCGCGGCGGGAGGGCACAGATACGCAGTATTTT. Translation gives CASSLSRREGTDTQYF.

This rearrangement joins TRBV9 to TRBJ2-3, with D maybe TRBD2 (5 bases). The CDR3 consists of 15 residues. Germline CDR1 SGDLS, CDR2 YYNGEE. Trimming left V 6 bases short and J 2 bases short, with 16 bases between. The chain's CDR3 is CASTRTGRITDTQYF. As DNA, the CDR3 is TGTGCCAGCACCCGGACTGGAAGAATCACAGATACGCAGTATTTT.

This clone was seen once. J is TRBJ2-7 and V is TRBV6-5; unclear D gene. CDR3 length: 11 residues. V lost 6 bases to trimming and J lost 1 base, with 4 bases between them. Germline CDR1 and CDR2: MNHEY and SVGAGI. DNA for the CDR3: TGTGCCAGCAGGAGATCCTACGAGCAGTACTTC. Its translation: CASRRSYEQYF.

There are a few counts of this clone. CDR3 residues: CASSGVTSGIYEQYF. The CDR3 region has the DNA TGTGCCAGCAGTGGGGTGACTAGCGGGATCTACGAGCAGTACTTC. The chain uses TRBV2 and TRBJ2-7, with 11 bases identical to TRBD2. The germline gives CDR1 SNHLY, CDR2 FYNNEI. The CDR3 extends over 15 amino acids. V dropped 4 bases and J dropped 3; count of bases not matched to a gene: 5.

V is TRBV27 and J is TRBJ2-1; D remains unclear. Looked up from germline, CDR1 is MNHEY and CDR2 is SMNVEV (reference sequence). CDR3 length: 16 amino acids. Trimming removed 0 bases at V and 6 bases at J, with 15 bases between. This CDR3 reads CASSLSLDLTLNEQFF. The CDR3 DNA reads as TGTGCCAGCAGTTTATCGCTTGACTTGACGCTCAATGAGCAGTTCTTC.

V gene TRBV5-4 combines with J gene TRBJ2-7; TRBD2 is a possible D gene (6 bases). CDR1 is SGHNT, CDR2 YYREEE, per germline (reference sequence). This CDR3 spans 14 amino acids. Trimming took off 4 bases at V and 2 bases at J, with 13 bases between the two ends. CDR3: CASSARSGPYEQYF. CDR3 sequence (DNA): TGTGCCAGCAGCGCCCGTAGCGGTCCCTACGAGCAGTACTTC. The whole variable domain, remainder taken from reference TRBV5-4 and TRBJ2-7, is ETGVTQSPTHLIKTRGQQVTLRCSSQSGHNTVSWYQQALGQGPQFIFQYYREEENGRGNFPPRFSGLQFPNYSSELNVNALELDDSALYLCASSARSGPYEQYFGPGTRLTVT.

The V gene is TRBV5-1, the J gene TRBJ1-3; D remains unclear. The germline V gene has CDR1 SGHRS and CDR2 YFSETQ. CDR3 size: 15 residues. Trimming removed 0 bases at V and 0 bases at J, with 7 bases between. The CDR3 DNA reads as TGCGCCAGCAGCTTGGACTCCCTCTCTGGAAACACCATATATTTT. Translation: CASSLDSLSGNTIYF.

The chain employs TRBV30 and TRBJ2-7; tentative D call: TRBD1 (6 bases). The germline gives CDR1 GTSNPN, CDR2 SVGIG (reference sequence). The CDR3 is made up of 15 amino acids. Trimming took off 3 bases at V and 1 base at J, with 16 bases between the two ends. The CDR3 is CAWSLGQPNSYEQYF. In DNA, the CDR3 is TGTGCCTGGAGCCTCGGACAGCCGAATTCCTACGAGCAGTACTTC.

The J gene is TRBJ2-2, the V gene TRBV9, with TRBD2 matching over 8 bases. This CDR3 has 17 amino acids. Germline CDR1 reads SGDLS; CDR2 reads YYNGEE. Losses at the gene ends were 0 bases for V and 6 bases for J; bases not matched to a gene: 10. Here the CDR3 reads CASSVAGAGGLAGELFF. The CDR3, as DNA: TGTGCCAGCAGCGTAGCTGGGGCGGGAGGTCTTGCCGGGGAGCTGTTTTTT.

The rearrangement links TRBV5-1 to TRBJ1-4, with no clear D. This CDR3 region has 14 residues. Germline values: CDR1 SGHRS, CDR2 YFSETQ. Trimming left V 2 bases short and J 8 bases short, with 13 bases between. CDR3: CASSFAARGEKLFF. CDR3 coding DNA: TGCGCCAGCAGCTTTGCGGCGCGAGGGGAAAAACTGTTTTTT.

This clone was recorded only once. The chain carries TRBV5-1 and TRBJ2-3; 10 nucleotides align to TRBD2. V lost 2 bases and J lost 6; bases outside the gene matches: 6. The V gene's germline CDR1 is SGHRS and CDR2 YFSETQ. The CDR3 loop spans 15 amino acids. CDR3 in amino acids: CASSLLAGRGDTQYF. CDR3 nucleotide sequence: TGCGCCAGCAGCTTACTAGCGGGACGAGGGGATACGCAGTATTTT. The full variable domain, in which reference TRBV5-1 and TRBJ2-3 provide the parts outside the CDR3, is KAGVTQTPRYLIKTRGQQVTLSCSPISGHRSVSWYQQTPGQGLQFLFEYFSETQRNKGNFPGRFSGRQFSNSRSEMNVSTLELGDSALYLCASSLLAGRGDTQYFGPGTRLTVL.

The genes are TRBV6-6 and TRBJ2-1; tentative D call: TRBD2 (6 bases). This CDR3 contains 16 residues. Deletions cut 0 bases from V and 5 bases from J, with 14 bases between. CDR1 is MNHNY, CDR2 SVGAGI, per germline (reference sequence). In nucleotides, the CDR3 is TGTGCCAGCAGTTACTCTACTAGCCGAGGAAACAATGAGCAGTTCTTC. Translation gives CASSYSTSRGNNEQFF.

This clone was observed a handful of times. The chain has TRBV2 and TRBJ2-2, with 9 bases matching TRBD1. The germline V gene has CDR1 SNHLY and CDR2 FYNNEI. V lost 8 bases to trimming and J lost 2 bases; unmatched junction nucleotides: 3. The CDR3 loop spans 14 amino acids. For the CDR3, the DNA is TGTGCCAGCCGGACAGGGGCAAACACCGGGGAGCTGTTTTTT. Translated, it gives CASRTGANTGELFF.

The chain recombines TRBV4-3 with TRBJ2-7, with D perhaps TRBD1 (5 bases). The germline CDR1 and CDR2 sequences are LGHNA and YSLEER. Trimming removed 5 bases from V and 4 bases from J, with 12 bases in between. This CDR3 has 13 residues. CDR3 DNA: TGCGCCAGCAGCACACAGGTACTGTACGAGCAGTACTTC. It is translated as CASSTQVLYEQYF.

The chain is built from TRBV6-1 and TRBJ2-7; D is unresolved. CDR1 is MNHNS, CDR2 SASEGT, per germline. This CDR3 is built from 11 residues. Trimming stripped 2 bases from V and 3 bases from J, with 2 bases between. CDR3 amino acids: CASSEYYEQYF. The CDR3 DNA sequence: TGTGCCAGCAGTGAATACTACGAGCAGTACTTC.

DNA of the CDR3: TGCAGCGTTGTAGGGAGCGGGGAGCTGTTTTTT. Translated: CSVVGSGELFF. The chain recombines TRBV29-1 with TRBJ2-2; perhaps TRBD2 as D (5 bases). V was cut by 4 bases and J by 7 bases, with 7 bases left in between. The CDR3 totals 11 residues. Germline loops: CDR1 SQVTM, CDR2 ANQGSEA.

On this clone: In the same sample, other DNA sequences code for this CDR3. The chain employs TRBV20-1 and TRBJ2-7; unclear D gene. There are 10 residues in the CDR3. The germline V and J ends were trimmed by 5 bases and 0 bases, with 2 bases remaining between them. Per germline, CDR1 DFQATT and CDR2 SNEGSKA (reference sequence). CDR3 sequence: CSAYSYEQYF. CDR3 sequence (DNA): TGCAGTGCTTACTCCTACGAGCAGTACTTC.